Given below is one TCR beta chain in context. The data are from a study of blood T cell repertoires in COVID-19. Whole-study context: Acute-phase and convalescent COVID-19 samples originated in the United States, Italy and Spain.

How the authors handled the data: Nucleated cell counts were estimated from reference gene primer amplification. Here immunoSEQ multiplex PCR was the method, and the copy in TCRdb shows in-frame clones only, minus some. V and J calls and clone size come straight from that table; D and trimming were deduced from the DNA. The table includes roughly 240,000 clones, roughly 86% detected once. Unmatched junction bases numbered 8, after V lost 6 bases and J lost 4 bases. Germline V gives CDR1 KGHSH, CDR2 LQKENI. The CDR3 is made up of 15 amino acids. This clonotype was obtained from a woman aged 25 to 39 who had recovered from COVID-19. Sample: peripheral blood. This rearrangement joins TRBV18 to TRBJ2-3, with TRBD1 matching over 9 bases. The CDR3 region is CASSAGTGSADTQYF. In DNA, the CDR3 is TGTGCCAGCTCGGCCGGGACAGGGTCCGCAGATACGCAGTATTTT.